This T cell receptor beta chain was recorded in a study of cytomegalovirus exposure and HLA in healthy donors. Study context: Approximately 180 million T cells yielded 120 million or so unique TCR beta sequences, as an earlier analysis found.

The PCR had 60 Vbeta and 13 Jbeta primers. TCRdb's table, derived via immunoSEQ multiplex PCR, lists solely in-frame clones and lacks some. This table has about 150,000 clones, 81% appearing once. On this clone: As yet, its antigen is unknown.

The CDR3 runs to 13 residues. The V end lost 1 base, the J end lost 9 bases, and 10 bases lay between the germline ends. Germline CDR1 reads SEHNR; CDR2 reads FQNEAQ (reference sequence). General study findings and limits: In an earlier analysis, most TCR beta V segments were productive about 87% or about 30% of the time.

This receptor was identified in a man aged 50-59 years in good health and CMV-seropositive. V usage is TRBV7-9 and J usage is TRBJ1-5, with D unresolved. Sequencing was done on a sample of PBMCs. Here the CDR3 reads CASSLDSVLPQHF. The CDR3 DNA reads as TGTGCCAGCAGCTTAGACAGTGTCTTGCCCCAGCATTTT.